This T cell receptor beta chain came from a study of cytomegalovirus exposure and HLA in healthy donors. The CDR3 is 14 amino acids. Germline CDR1 is MNHEY and CDR2 is SMNVEV (reference sequence). After removal of 6 bases from V and 9 bases from J, the junction contained 11 bases not matched to a gene. The method was immunoSEQ multiplex PCR; TCRdb's version includes in-frame clones alone and lacks a portion of them. The sample includes over 150,000 clones, around 84% of them seen just once. The sequenced sample was PBMCs. This chain connects TRBV27 to TRBJ2-4, with 7 bases fitting TRBD1. The TCR was taken from a human donor in good health. The DNA for the CDR3 is TGTGCCAGCAGGTTAGGACAGGACCACTTCATTCAGTACTTC. Amino acid sequence: CASRLGQDHFIQYF.